This entry lists 19 T cell receptor beta chains sequenced from one sample in a study of OX40 agonist ivuxolimab in advanced cancers. The data were produced by immunoSEQ multiplex PCR, yet TCRdb's version contains in-frame clones alone and is incomplete. This sample yields almost 80,000 clones, of which roughly four fifths are seen a single time; approximately 25% belongs to the top ten. Here the sequenced sample was CD4+ or CD8+ T cells sorted from blood, taken in a trial of the OX40 agonist ivuxolimab. The receptors were gathered from an adult with an advanced solid tumor such as melanoma, head and neck, liver or kidney cancer.

This rearrangement joins TRBV5-6 to TRBJ2-5; D may be TRBD1 or TRBD2 (5 bases each). The germline V and J ends were trimmed by 6 bases and 5 bases, with 14 bases remaining between them. Germline lookup yields CDR1 SGHDT and CDR2 YYEEEE. The CDR3 is made up of 13 amino acids. CDR3 bases: TGTGCCAGCAAAGTTTTGGGGGAGGAGACCCAGTACTTC. This gives the protein CASKVLGEETQYF.

J is TRBJ1-1 and V is TRBV9; no definite D call. V lost 0 bases to trimming and J lost 7 bases, with 13 bases between them. The CDR3 length is 14 residues. Germline V CDR1 and CDR2: SGDLS, YYNGEE. The DNA for the CDR3 is TGTGCCAGCAGCGTAGTTGGAGGGCCCGATGAAGCTTTCTTT. Its translation is CASSVVGGPDEAFF.

The V and J genes are TRBV11-2 and TRBJ1-1; tentatively, D is TRBD1 (5 bases). There are 16 residues in the CDR3. V lost 7 bases and J 4 bases, leaving 22 bases between the germline ends. The V gene's germline CDR1 is SGHAT and CDR2 FQNNGV. CDR3 bases: TGTGCCAGCACCCTATTGGGGCCCATTGATGGCACTGAAGCTTTCTTT. Translated: CASTLLGPIDGTEAFF.

The chain has TRBV7-2 and TRBJ2-5, with D uncertain. The CDR3 runs to 14 residues. Looked up from germline, CDR1 is SGHTA and CDR2 is FQGNSA. V was shortened by 6 bases and J by 5 bases, with 16 bases between the two germline ends. CDR3: CASSLSFSMETQYF. The CDR3 nucleotides are TGTGCCAGCAGTTTATCTTTTAGTATGGAGACCCAGTACTTC.

This rearrangement joins TRBV7-6 to TRBJ1-2; tentative D call: TRBD1 (5 bases). Germline loops: CDR1 SGHVS, CDR2 FNYEAQ. The CDR3 runs to 13 residues. Trimming left V 5 bases short and J 7 bases short, with 14 bases between. As DNA, the CDR3 is TGTGCCAGCAGCCCGGCGAAAGGGGCTGGCTACACCTTC. Protein sequence: CASSPAKGAGYTF. Drawing the rest from reference TRBV7-6 and TRBJ1-2, the complete variable domain is GAGVSQSPRYKVTKRGQDVALRCDPISGHVSLYWYRQALGQGPEFLTYFNYEAQQDKSGLPNDRFSAERPEGSISTLTIQRTEQRDSAMYRCASSPAKGAGYTFGSGTRLTVV.

This clone occurred once. The chain recombines TRBV28 with TRBJ1-2; 10 nucleotides line up with TRBD1. Germline CDR1 MDHEN, CDR2 SYDVKM. This CDR3 has 14 residues. Unmatched junction bases numbered 10, after V lost 7 bases and J lost 8 bases. The DNA for the CDR3 is TGTGCCAGCATGATCCCGGGACAGGGGTTCGGCTACACCTTC. Protein product: CASMIPGQGFGYTF.

This clone is a singleton in its sample. V gene TRBV28 combines with J gene TRBJ2-3, with TRBD2 matching 12 bases. From germline, CDR1 is MDHEN and CDR2 SYDVKM. This CDR3 contains 16 residues. V lost 5 bases and J lost 1; bases outside the gene matches: 4. Here the CDR3 DNA reads TGTGCCAGCAGTCCCTGGACTAGCGGGGGCACAGATACGCAGTATTTT. Protein: CASSPWTSGGTDTQYF.

This clone is a singleton in its sample. V and J are TRBV6-1 and TRBJ2-7; D is possibly TRBD2 (5 bases). The CDR3 sequence is 14 residues long. Trimming took off 3 bases at V and 5 bases at J, with 14 bases between the two ends. The germline V gene has CDR1 MNHNS and CDR2 SASEGT. DNA for the CDR3: TGTGCCAGCAGTGATCGGGAAGGTAGAAACGAGCAGTACTTC. It codes for CASSDREGRNEQYF.

V is TRBV5-4 and J is TRBJ1-5; D unresolved. Between the trimmed V and J ends, which lost 0 bases and 9 bases, there was a span of 10 bases. The germline CDR1 and CDR2 sequences are SGHNT and YYREEE (reference sequence). The CDR3 has 13 residues. CDR3 bases: TGTGCCAGCAGCTTGGGTAACAAAGCGCCCCAGCATTTT. Translated, it gives CASSLGNKAPQHF.

This clone was recorded once. V usage is TRBV5-1 and J usage is TRBJ1-1; no firm D call. V was trimmed by 3 bases and J by 6 bases, leaving 6 bases between them. The CDR3 loop spans 11 amino acids. CDR1 is SGHRS, CDR2 YFSETQ, per germline. As DNA, the CDR3 is TGCGCCAGCAGCTCCGGCTCTGAAGCTTTCTTT. As protein: CASSSGSEAFF.

The chain employs TRBV30 and TRBJ2-4; TRBD2 might be the D (6 bases). Germline CDR1 is GTSNPN and CDR2 is SVGIG (reference sequence). The CDR3 sequence is 12 residues long. V lost 5 bases and J lost 8, with 13 bases in between. The CDR3 DNA reads TGTGCCTGGTCCGGGGGTTGGGACATTCAGTACTTC. This encodes CAWSGGWDIQYF.

As concerns this clone: Other DNA variants within this sample encode the same CDR3. The chain is built from TRBV6-6 and TRBJ2-1; unclear D gene. V shed 4 bases and J shed 9 bases, with 10 bases lying between them. This CDR3 is built from 12 residues. Germline assignment: CDR1 MNHNY and CDR2 SVGAGI (reference sequence). CDR3 sequence: CASSLERGEQFF. The CDR3, as DNA: TGTGCCAGCAGTTTGGAGCGAGGTGAGCAGTTCTTC.

In this sample, this clone turned up a few times. The gene calls are TRBV10-3 and TRBJ1-2; 12 bases match TRBD1. V shed 7 bases, J shed 3 bases, and the junction held 15 bases outside the gene matches. Germline values: CDR1 ENHRY, CDR2 SYGVKD. The CDR3 has 18 amino acids. The CDR3 spells CAIKLQPGQGARDYGYTF. CDR3 sequence (DNA): TGTGCCATCAAACTACAGCCGGGACAGGGGGCGCGAGACTATGGCTACACCTTC.

This clone was picked up one time. The genes are TRBV15 and TRBJ2-3; D is undetermined. The germline V and J ends were trimmed by 3 bases and 5 bases, with 6 bases remaining between them. CDR1 and CDR2 (germline): LNHNV, YYDKDF (reference sequence). This CDR3 is built from 12 residues. The CDR3 reads CATSSDGDTQYF. Here the CDR3 DNA reads TGTGCCACCAGCAGTGACGGAGATACGCAGTATTTT.

The chain employs TRBV7-2 and TRBJ2-6; possible D gene TRBD1, 6 bases. V lost 3 bases, J lost 4 bases, and 22 bases lay in between. This CDR3 has 19 residues. Germline V CDR1 and CDR2: SGHTA, FQGNSA. As DNA, the CDR3 is TGTGCCAGCAGCTTTGACCCCCGCGTGACAGGAGGAGGGGCCAACGTCCTGACTTTC. Protein product: CASSFDPRVTGGGANVLTF. Full variable domain (remainder filled in from reference TRBV7-2 and TRBJ2-6): GAGVSQSPSNKVTEKGKDVELRCDPISGHTALYWYRQSLGQGLEFLIYFQGNSAPDKSGLPSDRFSAERTGGSVSTLTIQRTQQEDSAVYLCASSFDPRVTGGGANVLTFGAGSRLTVL.

The chain employs TRBV30 and TRBJ1-6, with D possibly TRBD1 on 5 matching bases. Germline V lookup: CDR1 GTSNPN, CDR2 SVGIG (reference sequence). This CDR3 is built from 14 residues. Trimming left V 2 bases short and J 10 bases short, with 15 bases between. DNA of the CDR3: TGTGCCTGGAGTCTATTGGGGGAGGGATCACCCCTCCACTTT. Encoded protein: CAWSLLGEGSPLHF.

The chain couples TRBV5-6 to TRBJ2-7, with D hard to call. Germline loops: CDR1 SGHDT, CDR2 YYEEEE. The CDR3 totals 13 residues. Trimming stripped 4 bases from V and 0 bases from J, with 8 bases between. CDR3 in DNA: TGTGCCAGCAGCCCCGGAGTCTCCTACGAGCAGTACTTC. This encodes CASSPGVSYEQYF.

This sequence joins TRBV2 and TRBJ2-1; D possibly uses TRBD1 or TRBD2 (6 bases each). V was clipped by 4 bases and J by 10 bases, with 14 bases between them. Germline lookup yields CDR1 SNHLY and CDR2 FYNNEI. CDR3 length: 13 amino acids. CDR3 residues: CASSGMRGAEQFF. CDR3 coding DNA: TGTGCCAGCAGTGGTATGAGGGGGGCGGAGCAGTTCTTC. The variable domain in full, completed from reference TRBV2 and TRBJ2-1, reads EPEVTQTPSHQVTQMGQEVILRCVPISNHLYFYWYRQILGQKVEFLVSFYNNEISEKSEIFDDQFSVERPDGSNFTLKIRSTKLEDSAMYFCASSGMRGAEQFFGPGTRLTVL.

In nucleotides, the CDR3 is TGTGCCAGCAGGCGACAGGTTCTCTCCTACGAGCAGTACTTC. As protein: CASRRQVLSYEQYF. The chain has TRBV6-6 and TRBJ2-7, with a possible D match to TRBD1 (6 bases). Trimming shortened V by 6 bases and J by 0 bases, and 12 bases separated the two germline ends. This CDR3 is built from 14 residues. Looked up from germline, CDR1 is MNHNY and CDR2 is SVGAGI (reference sequence).